Each of the 21 T cell receptor beta chains below was sequenced from the same sample in a study of technical replicates of blood from a few donors. Clones were sequenced by immunoSEQ multiplex PCR, and TCRdb holds only the in-frame ones, with some missing. This sample has 60,000 to 80,000 clones; around 92% occur once, and the top ten carry 4.5% to 5%. Sequencing input: PBMCs. These receptors were taken from a human donor in good health. Some clones in this sample may be carry-over from other donors' samples.

The chain uses TRBV6-6 and TRBJ1-1, with 11 bases matching TRBD1. The CDR3 is made up of 15 amino acids. J was trimmed by 6 bases and V by 4 bases; bases with no gene match: 7. Germline CDR1 reads MNHNY; CDR2 reads SVGAGI (reference sequence). Here the CDR3 reads CASSSRDRGAPEAFF. The CDR3 region has the DNA TGTGCCAGCAGTTCCCGGGACAGGGGGGCGCCTGAAGCTTTCTTT.

The CDR3 sequence is CASSAGTSGGLQETQYF. In DNA form, the CDR3 reads TGTGCCAGCAGCGCTGGGACTAGCGGAGGACTACAAGAGACCCAGTACTTC. This chain joins TRBV9 and TRBJ2-5; TRBD2 matches 11 bases. This CDR3 is built from 17 residues. The germline gives CDR1 SGDLS, CDR2 YYNGEE. After removal of 3 bases from V and 2 bases from J, the junction contained 9 bases not matched to a gene.

This clone was detected once. The CDR3 region has the DNA TGTGCCAGCAGCGCTGGGACAGATCATAATTCACCCCTCCACTTT. Translated, it gives CASSAGTDHNSPLHF. The chain has TRBV7-3 and TRBJ1-6; TRBD1 aligns across 7 bases. This CDR3 region has 15 residues. CDR1 SGHTA and CDR2 FQGTGA come from the germline V gene. V shed 5 bases, J shed 5 bases, and the junction held 6 bases outside the gene matches.

V is TRBV2 and J is TRBJ2-3, with TRBD2 matching 7 bases. In germline, CDR1 is SNHLY, CDR2 FYNNEI. Trimming cost V 10 bases and J 3 bases; bases outside gene matches: 10. The CDR3 length is 14 residues. The CDR3 sequence: CAMDPGLTTDTQYF. DNA for the CDR3: TGTGCCATGGACCCGGGACTAACTACAGATACGCAGTATTTT.

This chain uses TRBV7-9 with TRBJ2-7; D is perhaps TRBD1 (6 bases). Trimming removed 0 bases from V and 2 bases from J, with 11 bases in between. Germline V gives CDR1 SEHNR, CDR2 FQNEAQ (reference sequence). CDR3 size: 15 residues. The CDR3 sequence is CASSLAHGQTYEQYF. The DNA for the CDR3 is TGTGCCAGCAGCTTAGCGCATGGACAGACCTACGAGCAGTACTTC.

The gene calls are TRBV28 and TRBJ1-2; D perhaps matches TRBD1 (6 bases). Deletions cut 2 bases from V and 8 bases from J, with 15 bases between. CDR1 and CDR2 from the germline V gene are MDHEN and SYDVKM. The CDR3 is 14 residues long. CDR3 bases: TGTGCCAGCAGTTTACAGGGCCTAAGGGGGGGCTACACCTTC. Protein sequence: CASSLQGLRGGYTF.

This chain links TRBV4-3 with TRBJ2-5; 10 bases line up with TRBD1. Germline V lookup: CDR1 LGHNA, CDR2 YSLEER. This CDR3 is built from 16 residues. V shed 3 bases and J 4 bases; nucleotides not matched to a gene: 8. The CDR3 reads CASSHDGRDRGETQYF. CDR3 nucleotides: TGCGCCAGCAGCCACGACGGAAGGGACAGGGGAGAGACCCAGTACTTC.

The chain is built from TRBV5-1 and TRBJ2-1, with TRBD2 as a possible D gene (6 bases). CDR1 and CDR2 from the germline V gene are SGHRS and YFSETQ. V lost 2 bases to trimming and J lost 0 bases, with 12 bases between them. The CDR3 covers 16 residues. The CDR3 DNA sequence: TGCGCCAGCAGCTTTGGGACTTTAGGCTCCTACAATGAGCAGTTCTTC. Encoded protein: CASSFGTLGSYNEQFF.

This rearrangement joins TRBV5-1 to TRBJ2-2, with a possible D match to TRBD1 (6 bases). The germline gives CDR1 SGHRS, CDR2 YFSETQ. The germline V and J ends were trimmed by 4 bases and 6 bases, with 13 bases remaining between them. This CDR3 has 14 residues. In nucleotides, the CDR3 is TGCGCCAGCAGCCCGAGGACAGATTCCGGGGAGCTGTTTTTT. Protein: CASSPRTDSGELFF.

The CDR3 DNA is TGTGCCAGCACGCGGAGCATGAACACTGAAGCTTTCTTT. It yields the protein CASTRSMNTEAFF. The chain couples TRBV2 to TRBJ1-1; unclear D gene. The CDR3 has 13 amino acids. Trimming pared 7 bases from V and 0 bases from J, leaving 9 bases between. The germline CDR1 and CDR2 sequences are SNHLY and FYNNEI.

The rearrangement links TRBV4-3 to TRBJ2-7, with TRBD1 matching over 7 bases. This CDR3 comprises 13 residues. Germline trimming cut 3 bases from V and 3 bases from J; bases unmatched to any gene: 2. Germline CDR1 reads LGHNA; CDR2 reads YSLEER. CDR3 sequence (DNA): TGCGCCAGCAGCCAGCCAGGGGGCTACGAGCAGTACTTC. Its protein product is CASSQPGGYEQYF.

The V call is TRBV5-1, the J call TRBJ1-1, with unresolved D. The CDR3 is 17 residues long. Germline V CDR1 and CDR2: SGHRS, YFSETQ. With 1 base removed from V and 1 base from J, the gap between germline ends came to 17 bases. The CDR3 loop reads CASSLIQTYPPNTEAFF. DNA of the CDR3: TGCGCCAGCAGCTTGATACAGACCTATCCCCCGAACACTGAAGCTTTCTTT.

This clone has more than one count but fewer than ten. The rearrangement joins TRBV6-1 to TRBJ2-3; 9 positions match TRBD2. The germline gives CDR1 MNHNS, CDR2 SASEGT. The length of the CDR3 is 15 residues. The J segment lost 0 bases and the V segment lost 4 bases, leaving 2 bases of the junction unmatched. The CDR3 protein is CASSVLAGSTDTQYF. CDR3 DNA: TGTGCCAGCAGTGTGCTAGCGGGGAGCACAGATACGCAGTATTTT.

The chain couples TRBV5-6 to TRBJ2-1; D gene ambiguous. The CDR3 spans 12 residues. V shed 2 bases and J shed 9 bases, with 9 bases lying between them. In germline, CDR1 is SGHDT, CDR2 YYEEEE. The CDR3 coding sequence is TGTGCCAGCAGCTTATTCGAGCTTGAGCAGTTCTTC. This encodes CASSLFELEQFF.

The chain is built from TRBV29-1 and TRBJ2-3, with D maybe TRBD2 (5 bases). The V end lost 3 bases, the J end lost 6 bases, and 16 bases lay between the germline ends. There are 14 residues in the CDR3. The germline V gene encodes CDR1 SQVTM and CDR2 ANQGSEA. The CDR3 nucleotides are TGCAGCGTTGAGAGGGCCCTCTTTGGGGATACGCAGTATTTT. Translated, it gives CSVERALFGDTQYF.

The genes are TRBV7-9 and TRBJ1-2, with D tentatively TRBD1 (6 bases). The CDR3 contains 14 residues. From germline, CDR1 is SEHNR and CDR2 FQNEAQ (reference sequence). Trimming removed 5 bases from V and 5 bases from J, with 15 bases in between. The CDR3 here is CASSAQGPAYGYTF. The DNA for the CDR3 is TGTGCCAGCAGCGCCCAGGGGCCCGCTTATGGCTACACCTTC.

The CDR3 region is CASRAEGQSPLHF. CDR3 DNA: TGTGCCAGCAGGGCGGAGGGCCAGTCACCCCTCCACTTT. The chain links TRBV6-6 to TRBJ1-6; no reliable D call. V was cut by 6 bases and J by 10 bases, with 13 bases left in between. The CDR3 has 13 residues. Per germline, CDR1 MNHNY and CDR2 SVGAGI (reference sequence).

The chain uses TRBV7-2 and TRBJ2-1; TRBD2 matches at 16 bases. CDR1 and CDR2 (germline): SGHTA, FQGNSA. J was trimmed by 11 bases and V by 4 bases; bases with no gene match: 5. This CDR3 region has 15 residues. CDR3 region: CASSSMGLAGGQQFF. The CDR3, as DNA: TGTGCCAGCAGCTCCATGGGACTAGCGGGGGGGCAGCAGTTCTTC.

The chain recombines TRBV5-4 with TRBJ1-1; D is ambiguous. Germline V gene data show CDR1 as SGHNT and CDR2 as YYREEE (reference sequence). V was clipped by 0 bases and J by 7 bases, with 10 bases between them. The CDR3 covers 13 residues. CDR3 DNA: TGTGCCAGCAGCTTGGGACTCGCGAATGAAGCTTTCTTT. Its translation is CASSLGLANEAFF.

Worth noting for this clone: One end of the junction varies from germline; a read error may be responsible. This chain links TRBV7-2 with TRBJ2-7; unclear D gene. The germline gives CDR1 SGHTA, CDR2 FQGNSA. This CDR3 has 13 amino acids. In DNA form, the CDR3 reads TGTGCCAGCAGCCCCGACTTCACCTACGAGCTGTACTTC. Translating it yields CASSPDFTYELYF.

This clone was recorded once. The chain carries TRBV27 and TRBJ2-2; D is ambiguous. The CDR3 contains 17 residues. Trimming stripped 6 bases from V and 1 base from J, with 18 bases between. Germline CDR1 and CDR2: MNHEY and SMNVEV (reference sequence). In nucleotides, the CDR3 is TGTGCCAGCAGCCTCCTCGCTATTAGCTTGAACACCGGGGAGCTGTTTTTT. This translates into CASSLLAISLNTGELFF.